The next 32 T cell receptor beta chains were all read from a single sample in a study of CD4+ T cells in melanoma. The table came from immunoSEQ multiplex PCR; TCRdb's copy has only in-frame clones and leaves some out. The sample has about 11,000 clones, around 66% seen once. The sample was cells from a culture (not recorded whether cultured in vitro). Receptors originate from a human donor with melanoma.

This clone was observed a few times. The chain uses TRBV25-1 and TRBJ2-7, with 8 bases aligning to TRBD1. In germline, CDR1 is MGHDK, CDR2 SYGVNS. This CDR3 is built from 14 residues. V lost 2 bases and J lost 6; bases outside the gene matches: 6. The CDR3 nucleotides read TGTGCCAGCAGTGAAGCCTTCAGGGGGCGCGAGCAGTACTTC. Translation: CASSEAFRGREQYF.

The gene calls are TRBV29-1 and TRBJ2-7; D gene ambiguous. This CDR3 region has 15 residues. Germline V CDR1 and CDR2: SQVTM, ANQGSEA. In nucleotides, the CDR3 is TGCAGGTTCTCCCCACATCCAGAGAGCTCCTACGAGCAGTACTTC. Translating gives CRFSPHPESSYEQYF.

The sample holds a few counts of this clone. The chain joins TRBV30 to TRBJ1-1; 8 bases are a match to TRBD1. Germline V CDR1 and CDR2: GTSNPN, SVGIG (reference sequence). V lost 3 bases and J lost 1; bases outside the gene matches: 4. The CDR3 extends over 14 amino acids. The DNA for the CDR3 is TGTGCCTGGAGATGGGGGACAGGGAACACTGAAGCTTTCTTT. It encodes CAWRWGTGNTEAFF.

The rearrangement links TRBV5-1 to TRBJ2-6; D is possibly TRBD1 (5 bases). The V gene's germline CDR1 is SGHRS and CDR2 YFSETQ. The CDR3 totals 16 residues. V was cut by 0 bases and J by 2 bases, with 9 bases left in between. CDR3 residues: CASSLAGRAGANVLTF. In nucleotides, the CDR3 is TGCGCCAGCAGCTTGGCCGGCAGGGCTGGGGCCAACGTCCTGACTTTC.

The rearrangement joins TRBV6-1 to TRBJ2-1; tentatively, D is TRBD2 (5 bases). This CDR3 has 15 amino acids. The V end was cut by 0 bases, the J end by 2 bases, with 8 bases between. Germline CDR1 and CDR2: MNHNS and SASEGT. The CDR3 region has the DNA TGTGCCAGCAGTGAAGCTCTGCGGGCCTACAATGAGCAGTTCTTC. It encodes CASSEALRAYNEQFF.

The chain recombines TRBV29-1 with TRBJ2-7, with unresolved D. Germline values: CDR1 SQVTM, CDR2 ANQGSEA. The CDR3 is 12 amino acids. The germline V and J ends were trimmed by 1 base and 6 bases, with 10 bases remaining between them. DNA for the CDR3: TGCAGCGTTGAAGTGGGAATCTCCGAGCAGTACTTC. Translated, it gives CSVEVGISEQYF.

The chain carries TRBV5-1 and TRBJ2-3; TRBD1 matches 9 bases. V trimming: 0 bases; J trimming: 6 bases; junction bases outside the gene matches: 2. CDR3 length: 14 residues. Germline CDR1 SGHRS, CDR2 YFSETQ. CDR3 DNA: TGCGCCAGCAGCTTGGCCGGGACAGGGGATACGCAGTATTTT. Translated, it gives CASSLAGTGDTQYF.

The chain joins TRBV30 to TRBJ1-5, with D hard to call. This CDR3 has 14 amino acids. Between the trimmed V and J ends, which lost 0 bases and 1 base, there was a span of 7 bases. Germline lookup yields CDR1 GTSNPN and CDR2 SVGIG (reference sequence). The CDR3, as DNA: TGTGCCTGGAGTGTACGAGGGAGCAATCAGCCCCAGCATTTT. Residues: CAWSVRGSNQPQHF.

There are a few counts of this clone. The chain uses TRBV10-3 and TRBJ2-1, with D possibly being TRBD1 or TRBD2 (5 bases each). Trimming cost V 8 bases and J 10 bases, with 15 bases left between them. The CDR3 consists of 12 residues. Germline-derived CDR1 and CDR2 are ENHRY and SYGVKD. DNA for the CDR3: TGTGCCATCGGGGGAGCTCTCGCGGAGCAGTTCTTC. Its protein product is CAIGGALAEQFF.

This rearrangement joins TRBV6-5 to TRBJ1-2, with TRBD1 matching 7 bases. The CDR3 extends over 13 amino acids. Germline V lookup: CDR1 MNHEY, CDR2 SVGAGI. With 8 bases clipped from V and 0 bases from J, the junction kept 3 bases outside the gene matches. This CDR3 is CASPGQSNYGYTF. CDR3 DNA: TGTGCCAGCCCGGGACAGTCTAACTATGGCTACACCTTC.

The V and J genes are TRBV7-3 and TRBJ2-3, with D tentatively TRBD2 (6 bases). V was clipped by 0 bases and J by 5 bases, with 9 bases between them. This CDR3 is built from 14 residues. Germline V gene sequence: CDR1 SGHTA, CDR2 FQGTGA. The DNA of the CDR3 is TGTGCCAGCAGCTTAACCGGGGGAATAGATACGCAGTATTTT. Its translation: CASSLTGGIDTQYF.

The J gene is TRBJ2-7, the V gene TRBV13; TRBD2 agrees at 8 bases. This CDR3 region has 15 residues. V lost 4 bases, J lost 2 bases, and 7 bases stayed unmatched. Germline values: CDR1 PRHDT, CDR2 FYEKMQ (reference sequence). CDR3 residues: CASSSSGGPTYEQYF. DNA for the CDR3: TGTGCCAGCAGCTCTTCGGGGGGGCCGACCTACGAGCAGTACTTC.

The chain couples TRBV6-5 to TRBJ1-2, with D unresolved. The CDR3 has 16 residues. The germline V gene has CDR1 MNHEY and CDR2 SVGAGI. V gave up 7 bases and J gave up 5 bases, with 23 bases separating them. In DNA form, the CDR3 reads TGTGCCAGCACCTACTCGCCGGGATTGGAGTCATATGGCTACACCTTC. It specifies CASTYSPGLESYGYTF.

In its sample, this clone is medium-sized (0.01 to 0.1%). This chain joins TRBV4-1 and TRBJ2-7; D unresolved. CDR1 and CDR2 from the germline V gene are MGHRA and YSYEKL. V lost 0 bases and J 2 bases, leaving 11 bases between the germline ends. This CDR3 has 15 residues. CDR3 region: CASSQDPGGTYEQYF. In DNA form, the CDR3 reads TGCGCCAGCAGCCAAGATCCGGGCGGAACCTACGAGCAGTACTTC.

In nucleotides, the CDR3 is TGTGCCAGCAGCCCCCTTGGGACAGGATACAATGAGCAGTTCTTC. It translates to CASSPLGTGYNEQFF. The rearrangement uses TRBV6-5 and TRBJ2-1; 8 positions match TRBD1. This CDR3 contains 15 residues. From germline, CDR1 is MNHEY and CDR2 SVGAGI. Trimming took 6 bases from V and 4 from J; bases not matched to a gene: 8.

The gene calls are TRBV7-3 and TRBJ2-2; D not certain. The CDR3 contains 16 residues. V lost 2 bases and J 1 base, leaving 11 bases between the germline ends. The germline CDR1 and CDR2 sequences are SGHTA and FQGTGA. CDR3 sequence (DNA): TGTGCCAGCAGCTTACTTCCGACACTGAACACCGGGGAGCTGTTTTTT. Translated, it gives CASSLLPTLNTGELFF. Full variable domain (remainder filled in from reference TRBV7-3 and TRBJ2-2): GAGVSQTPSNKVTEKGKYVELRCDPISGHTALYWYRQSLGQGPEFLIYFQGTGAADDSGLPNDRFFAVRPEGSVSTLKIQRTERGDSAVYLCASSLLPTLNTGELFFGEGSRLTVL.

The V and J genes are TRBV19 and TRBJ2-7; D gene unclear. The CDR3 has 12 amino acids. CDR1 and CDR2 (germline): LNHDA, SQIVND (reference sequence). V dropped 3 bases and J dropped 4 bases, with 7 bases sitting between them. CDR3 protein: CASSIPGYEQYF. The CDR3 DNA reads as TGTGCCAGTAGTATCCCGGGTTACGAGCAGTACTTC.

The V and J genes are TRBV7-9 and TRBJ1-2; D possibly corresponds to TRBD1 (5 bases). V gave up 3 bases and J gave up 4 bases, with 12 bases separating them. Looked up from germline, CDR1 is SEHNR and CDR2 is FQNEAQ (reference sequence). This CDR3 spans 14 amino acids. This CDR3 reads CASSLRGYGYGYTF. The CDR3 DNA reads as TGTGCCAGCAGCTTGCGGGGGTACGGCTATGGCTACACCTTC.

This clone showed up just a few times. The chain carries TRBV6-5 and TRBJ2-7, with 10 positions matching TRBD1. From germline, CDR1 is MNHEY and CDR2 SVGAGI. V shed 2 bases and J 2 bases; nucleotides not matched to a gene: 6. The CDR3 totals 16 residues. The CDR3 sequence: CASSYTGTGVTYEQYF. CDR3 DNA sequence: TGTGCCAGCAGTTACACCGGGACAGGGGTCACCTACGAGCAGTACTTC.

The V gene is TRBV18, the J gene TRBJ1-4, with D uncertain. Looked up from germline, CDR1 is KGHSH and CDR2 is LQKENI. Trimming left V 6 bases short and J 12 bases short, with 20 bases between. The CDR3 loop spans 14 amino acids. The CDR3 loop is CASSSGRLTMELFF. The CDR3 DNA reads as TGTGCCAGCTCGTCGGGCCGACTGACGATGGAACTGTTTTTT.

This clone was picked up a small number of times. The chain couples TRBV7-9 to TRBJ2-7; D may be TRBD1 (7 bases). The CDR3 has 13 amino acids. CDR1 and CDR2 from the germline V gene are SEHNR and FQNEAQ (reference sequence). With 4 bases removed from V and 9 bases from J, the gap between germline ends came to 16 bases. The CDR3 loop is CASSSQEQGGQYF. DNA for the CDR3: TGTGCCAGCAGCTCTCAGGAGCAGGGGGGGCAGTACTTC.

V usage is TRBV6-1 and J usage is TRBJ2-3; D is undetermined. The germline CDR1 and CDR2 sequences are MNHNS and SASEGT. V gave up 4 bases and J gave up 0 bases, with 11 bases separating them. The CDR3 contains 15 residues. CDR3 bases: TGTGCCAGCAGTGGGGCCGTTACTAGCACAGATACGCAGTATTTT. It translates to CASSGAVTSTDTQYF.

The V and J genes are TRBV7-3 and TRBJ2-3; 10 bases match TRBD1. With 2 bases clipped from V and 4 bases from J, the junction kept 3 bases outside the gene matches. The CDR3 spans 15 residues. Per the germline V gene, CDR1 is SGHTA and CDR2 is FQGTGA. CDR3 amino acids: CASSLGTGVPDTQYF. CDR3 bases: TGTGCCAGCAGCTTAGGGACAGGGGTTCCAGATACGCAGTATTTT.

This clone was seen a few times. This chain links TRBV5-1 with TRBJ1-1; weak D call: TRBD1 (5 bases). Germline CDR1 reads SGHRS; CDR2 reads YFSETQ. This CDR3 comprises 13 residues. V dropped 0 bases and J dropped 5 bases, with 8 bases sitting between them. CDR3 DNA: TGCGCCAGCAGCTTGGACGAGGGGACTGAAGCTTTCTTT. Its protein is CASSLDEGTEAFF.

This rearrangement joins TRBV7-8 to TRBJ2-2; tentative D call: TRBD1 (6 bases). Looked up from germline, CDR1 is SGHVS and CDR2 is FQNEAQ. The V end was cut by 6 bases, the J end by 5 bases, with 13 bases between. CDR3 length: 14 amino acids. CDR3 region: CASRQGQGTGELFF. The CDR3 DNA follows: TGTGCCAGCAGGCAGGGTCAGGGGACCGGGGAGCTGTTTTTT.

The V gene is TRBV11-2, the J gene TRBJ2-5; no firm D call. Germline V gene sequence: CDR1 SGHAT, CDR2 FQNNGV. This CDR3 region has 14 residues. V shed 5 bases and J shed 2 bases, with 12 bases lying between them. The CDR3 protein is CASSPALYQETQYF. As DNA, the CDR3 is TGTGCCAGCAGCCCAGCTCTGTATCAAGAGACCCAGTACTTC.

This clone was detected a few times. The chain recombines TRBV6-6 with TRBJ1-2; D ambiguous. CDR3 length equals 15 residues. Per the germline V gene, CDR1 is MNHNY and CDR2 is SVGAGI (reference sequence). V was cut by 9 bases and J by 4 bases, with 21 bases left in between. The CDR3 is CASRGKEFHGYGYTF. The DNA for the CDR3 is TGTGCCAGTCGAGGAAAGGAATTTCACGGCTATGGCTACACCTTC.

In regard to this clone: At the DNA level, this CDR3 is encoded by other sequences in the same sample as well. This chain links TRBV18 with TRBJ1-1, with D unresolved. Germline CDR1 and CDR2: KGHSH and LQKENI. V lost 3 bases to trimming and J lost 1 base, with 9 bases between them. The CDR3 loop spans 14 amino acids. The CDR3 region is CASSPSRQNTEAFF. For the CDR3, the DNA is TGTGCCAGCTCACCTTCCCGGCAGAACACTGAAGCTTTCTTT.

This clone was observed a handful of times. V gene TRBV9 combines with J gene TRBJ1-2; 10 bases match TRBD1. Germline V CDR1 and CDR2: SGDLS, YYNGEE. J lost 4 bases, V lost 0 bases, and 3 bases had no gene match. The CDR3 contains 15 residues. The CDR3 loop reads CASSVGQGARYGYTF. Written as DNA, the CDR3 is TGTGCCAGCAGCGTAGGACAGGGGGCCCGCTATGGCTACACCTTC.

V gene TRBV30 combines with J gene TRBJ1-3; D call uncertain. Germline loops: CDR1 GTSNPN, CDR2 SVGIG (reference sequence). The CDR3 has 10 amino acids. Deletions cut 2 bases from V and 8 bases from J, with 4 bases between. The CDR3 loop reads CAWSTDTIYF. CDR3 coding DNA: TGTGCCTGGAGTACAGACACCATATATTTT.

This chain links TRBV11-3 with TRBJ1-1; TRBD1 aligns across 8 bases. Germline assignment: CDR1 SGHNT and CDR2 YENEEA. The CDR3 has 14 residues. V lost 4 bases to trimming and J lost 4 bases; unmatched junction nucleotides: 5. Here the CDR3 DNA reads TGTGCCAGCAGCTCAGGGGGCGCCCCCACTGAAGCTTTCTTT. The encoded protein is CASSSGGAPTEAFF.

CDR3 coding DNA: TGTGCCAGCAGCTTAACTAGCGGGGGGCGAGGGCCTGGTGAGCAGTACTTC. Translated, it gives CASSLTSGGRGPGEQYF. V gene TRBV7-2 combines with J gene TRBJ2-7; 12 nucleotides align to TRBD2. CDR1 is SGHTA and CDR2 is FQGNSA in the germline V gene. The V gene end was trimmed by 2 bases and the J gene end by 7 bases; junction bases not matched to a gene: 12. The CDR3 loop spans 17 amino acids.